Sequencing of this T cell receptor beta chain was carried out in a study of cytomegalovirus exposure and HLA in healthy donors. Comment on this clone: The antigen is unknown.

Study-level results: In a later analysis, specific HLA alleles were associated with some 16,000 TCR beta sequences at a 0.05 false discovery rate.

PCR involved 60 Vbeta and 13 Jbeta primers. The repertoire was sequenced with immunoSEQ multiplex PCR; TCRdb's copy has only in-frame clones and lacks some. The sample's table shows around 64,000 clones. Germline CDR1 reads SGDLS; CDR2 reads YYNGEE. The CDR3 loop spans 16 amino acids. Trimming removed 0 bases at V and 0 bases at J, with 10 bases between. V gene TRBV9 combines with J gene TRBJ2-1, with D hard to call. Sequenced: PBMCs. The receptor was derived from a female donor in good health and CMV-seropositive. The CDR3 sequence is CASSVDSSSSYNEQFF. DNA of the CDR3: TGTGCCAGCAGCGTAGACTCGTCGAGCTCCTACAATGAGCAGTTCTTC.